This T cell receptor beta chain was recorded in a study of spatial heterogeneity in lung cancer. Study-wide context: At a median of around two years after resection, follow-up PBMC samples were sequenced when available. Each distinct TCR and UMI combination averaged more than ten appearances in raw reads. General observations from the study: Compared with follow-up, resection was when ubiquitous expanded tumor TCRs appeared in blood more.

As to time point: blood at routine non-recurrence follow-up after resection. V gave up 1 base and J gave up 4 bases, with 11 bases separating them. Per germline, CDR1 DFQATT and CDR2 SNEGSKA (reference sequence). This CDR3 spans 13 amino acids. About this clonotype itself: The antigen is not known.

The presence of a unique molecular identifier marked each TCR cDNA molecule. TCRdb independently ran MiXCR on the 5' RACE reads; one entry per CDR3 protein. This sample yields about 29,000 distinct CDR3 sequences, of which under 11% are seen a single time; roughly 29% belongs to the top ten. The sequences come from PBMCs, collected at follow-up. The chain has TRBV20-1 and TRBJ2-7, with TRBD1 as a possible D gene (6 bases). The TCR comes from a female donor with early-stage non-small cell lung cancer. CDR3 residues: CSARGPGQYEQYF. In DNA form, the CDR3 reads TGCAGTGCTAGAGGGCCGGGACAATACGAGCAGTACTTC.